The T cell receptor beta chain under discussion was sequenced for a study of shared clonotypes between healthy human individuals. General observations from the study: Shared clonotypes across all four donors exceeded non-shared ones in generation probability. Enrolling few donors narrowed the genetic and exposure-history diversity that was represented.

The assay used deep level. Only in-frame clones appear in the TCRdb table, and some are missing; sequencing was by immunoSEQ multiplex PCR. This sample carries millions of clones, roughly 94% of them seen once, and the ten largest clones take 0.13%. Worth noting for this clone: The antigen remains undetermined. This sample also contains other DNA sequences that code for the same CDR3.

The V end was cut by 0 bases, the J end by 5 bases, with 5 bases between. CDR1 is MNHEY, CDR2 SVGAGI, per germline. This CDR3 is built from 13 residues. The sequenced material came from naive CD4+ T cells sorted from blood. Subset reported: CD45RA+ positively selected. The V and J genes are TRBV6-5 and TRBJ1-5; D gene ambiguous. This receptor was taken from a man between 18 and 35 years old in good health. The CDR3 region has the DNA TGTGCCAGCAGTTACTCACGTGATCAGCCCCAGCATTTT. Amino acids: CASSYSRDQPQHF.